The rows below give T cell receptor beta chains drawn from one sample of a study of identical twins. Each CDR3 protein is one row after TCRdb ran MiXCR on the 5' RACE reads. The data hold some 260,000 distinct CDR3 sequences, with roughly an eighth observed a single time. The sample comprised memory (CD45RO+) T cells sorted from blood. These receptors were collected from a woman aged 18-30 years in good health. Both conserved end residues are part of each CDR3. A D gene is named only where the DNA matches it firmly. The size of a clone is reported for some rows only, either as once, few or many, or as a class for expanded clones.

V: TRBV9
D: .
J: TRBJ1-3
size: few
CDR3: CASSVEWTAGNTIYF
DNA: TGTGCCAGCAGCGTAGAGTGGACAGCTGGAAACACCATATATTTT

V: TRBV12-3/TRBV12-4
D: .
J: TRBJ2-2
size: .
CDR3: CASSLGGLDGELFF
DNA: TGTGCCAGCAGTTTAGGGGGGCTGGACGGGGAGCTGTTTTTT

V: TRBV6-1
D: .
J: TRBJ1-1
size: few
CDR3: CASTPGGRGTEAFF
DNA: TGTGCCAGCACCCCCGGGGGCAGGGGAACTGAAGCTTTCTTT

V: TRBV20-1
D: .
J: TRBJ2-4
size: .
CDR3: CSARDNDIQYF
DNA: TGCAGTGCTAGAGATAATGACATTCAGTACTTC

V: TRBV4-1
D: TRBD1
J: TRBJ1-2
size: .
CDR3: CASSLQGQGDGYTF
DNA: TGCGCCAGCAGTCTCCAGGGACAGGGGGACGGCTACACCTTC

V: TRBV7-2
D: .
J: TRBJ2-2
size: .
CDR3: CASRHYEGTGELFF
DNA: TGTGCCAGCAGGCACTATGAGGGCACCGGGGAGCTGTTTTTT

V: TRBV7-9
D: .
J: TRBJ2-1
size: few
CDR3: CASSLNSRYEQFF
DNA: TGTGCCAGCAGCTTAAATTCACGTTATGAGCAGTTCTTC

V: TRBV3-1
D: .
J: TRBJ2-7
size: few
CDR3: CASSHRQGSYEQYF
DNA: TGTGCCAGCAGCCATAGGCAGGGATCCTACGAGCAGTACTTC

V: TRBV20-1
D: TRBD2
J: TRBJ2-5
size: .
CDR3: CGGRVQGETQYF
DNA: TGCGGGGGGAGGGTTCAAGGGGAGACCCAGTACTTC

V: TRBV24-1
D: .
J: TRBJ2-1
size: few
CDR3: CATSEAGPRLNNEQFF
DNA: TGTGCCACCAGTGAGGCCGGGCCGCGACTGAACAATGAGCAGTTCTTC

V: TRBV12-3/TRBV12-4
D: .
J: TRBJ1-2
size: .
CDR3: CASSGRHGGYTF
DNA: TGTGCCAGCAGCGGTAGACACGGCGGCTACACCTTC

V: TRBV5-1
D: TRBD2
J: TRBJ2-7
size: few
CDR3: CASSLAIAGGAGEQYF
DNA: TGCGCCAGCAGCTTGGCGATAGCGGGAGGCGCCGGCGAGCAGTACTTC

V: TRBV5-1
D: .
J: TRBJ1-2
size: .
CDR3: CASSLTDSARIYGYTF
DNA: TGCGCCAGCAGCTTGACCGACTCGGCCCGGATCTATGGCTACACCTTC

V: TRBV5-1
D: .
J: TRBJ1-1
size: few
CDR3: CASSFTGVLNTEAFF
DNA: TGCGCCAGCAGCTTTACAGGTGTTTTGAACACTGAAGCTTTCTTT

V: TRBV3-1
D: .
J: TRBJ1-1
size: .
CDR3: CASSQGSMGTEAFF
DNA: TGTGCCAGCAGCCAAGGGTCGATGGGCACTGAAGCTTTCTTT

V: TRBV10-3
D: .
J: TRBJ2-3
size: .
CDR3: CAITEGADTQYF
DNA: TGTGCCATCACGGAGGGCGCAGATACGCAGTATTTT

V: TRBV11-2
D: .
J: TRBJ2-7
size: few
CDR3: CASSQGTIAYEQYF
DNA: TGTGCCAGCAGCCAGGGGACAATAGCTTACGAGCAGTACTTC

V: TRBV7-2
D: .
J: TRBJ1-1
size: few
CDR3: CASSLRGTDPYTEAFF
DNA: TGTGCCAGCAGCTTAAGGGGAACAGACCCGTACACTGAAGCTTTCTTT

V: TRBV4-3
D: TRBD2
J: TRBJ2-7
size: .
CDR3: CASSQDRVSGTSYEQYF
DNA: TGCGCCAGCAGCCAAGATCGGGTAAGCGGGACCTCCTACGAGCAGTACTTC

V: TRBV9
D: TRBD2
J: TRBJ2-1
size: many
CDR3: CASSAVAGLNNEQFF
DNA: TGTGCCAGCAGCGCCGTAGCGGGACTAAACAATGAGCAGTTCTTC

V: TRBV5-6
D: .
J: TRBJ2-1
size: few
CDR3: CASSSFGDWIYNEQFF
DNA: TGTGCCAGCAGCTCGTTCGGGGACTGGATCTACAATGAGCAGTTCTTC

V: TRBV23-1
D: TRBD1
J: TRBJ2-5
size: .
CDR3: CASSQSPGQGIQETQYF
DNA: TGCGCCAGCAGTCAATCCCCAGGACAGGGAATCCAAGAGACCCAGTACTTC

V: TRBV19
D: .
J: TRBJ2-7
size: few
CDR3: CASSDRGYEQYF
DNA: TGTGCCAGTTCAGACAGAGGATACGAGCAGTACTTC

V: TRBV5-1
D: TRBD2
J: TRBJ2-3
size: .
CDR3: CASSLGASGGTTDTQYF
DNA: TGCGCCAGCAGCTTGGGTGCTAGCGGGGGCACCACAGATACGCAGTATTTT

V: TRBV6-1
D: TRBD2
J: TRBJ2-1
size: .
CDR3: CASSPGTSDYNEQFF
DNA: TGTGCCAGCAGTCCCGGGACTAGCGATTACAATGAGCAGTTCTTC

V: TRBV6-5
D: .
J: TRBJ2-4
size: .
CDR3: CASGVAKNIQYF
DNA: TGTGCCAGCGGGGTAGCCAAAAACATTCAGTACTTC

V: TRBV5-1
D: .
J: TRBJ2-5
size: many
CDR3: CASRTEETQYF
DNA: TGCGCCAGCAGGACAGAAGAGACCCAGTACTTC

V: TRBV7-2
D: .
J: TRBJ1-2
size: few
CDR3: CASSKTGGFNYGYTF
DNA: TGTGCCAGCAGCAAAACTGGGGGATTTAACTATGGCTACACCTTC

V: TRBV5-4
D: TRBD1
J: TRBJ1-2
size: .
CDR3: CASSKYLGGQGYGYTF
DNA: TGTGCCAGCTCTAAATATCTCGGCGGACAGGGCTATGGCTACACCTTC

V: TRBV5-1
D: TRBD1
J: TRBJ2-7
size: .
CDR3: CASSPKPGQGDYEQYF
DNA: TGCGCCAGCAGCCCTAAACCGGGACAGGGCGACTACGAGCAGTACTTC

V: TRBV30
D: TRBD1
J: TRBJ1-1
size: few
CDR3: CAWSPDRGEAFF
DNA: TGTGCCTGGAGTCCCGACAGGGGGGAAGCTTTCTTT

V: TRBV24-1
D: .
J: TRBJ2-1
size: many
CDR3: CATSGSHNEQFF
DNA: TGTGCCACCAGCGGGAGTCACAATGAGCAGTTCTTC

V: TRBV18
D: .
J: TRBJ2-7
size: .
CDR3: CASSPPPGVPYEQYF
DNA: TGTGCCAGCTCACCACCCCCAGGGGTCCCCTACGAGCAGTACTTC

V: TRBV2
D: TRBD1
J: TRBJ2-1
size: few
CDR3: CASSPTTGDGEQFF
DNA: TGTGCCAGCAGTCCAACGACAGGGGATGGTGAGCAGTTCTTC

V: TRBV5-1
D: .
J: TRBJ2-3
size: few
CDR3: CASSSPGDGDTQYF
DNA: TGCGCCAGCAGCTCCCCGGGGGATGGAGATACGCAGTATTTT

V: TRBV12-3/TRBV12-4
D: .
J: TRBJ1-1
size: .
CDR3: CASTLFGTEAFF
DNA: TGTGCCAGCACCCTTTTTGGCACTGAAGCTTTCTTT

V: TRBV12-3/TRBV12-4
D: .
J: TRBJ1-5
size: many
CDR3: CASSLLTGYSNQPQHF
DNA: TGTGCCAGCAGTTTATTGACGGGTTATAGCAATCAGCCCCAGCATTTT

V: TRBV20-1
D: TRBD2
J: TRBJ2-7
size: .
CDR3: CSALGLAGGSGGEQYF
DNA: TGCAGTGCCCTCGGGCTAGCGGGAGGTAGCGGGGGCGAGCAGTACTTC

V: TRBV6-1
D: .
J: TRBJ2-3
size: many
CDR3: CASSAPSGRDTQYF
DNA: TGTGCCAGCAGTGCTCCATCGGGCCGAGATACGCAGTATTTT

V: TRBV29-1
D: TRBD2
J: TRBJ2-3
size: once
CDR3: CSTLPGLATDTQYF
DNA: TGCAGCACATTACCGGGACTAGCCACAGATACGCAGTATTTT

V: TRBV4-2
D: .
J: TRBJ2-3
size: many
CDR3: CASSQDRIGRGLATDTQYF
DNA: TGTGCCAGCAGCCAAGATCGAATTGGCCGGGGCCTTGCCACAGATACGCAGTATTTT

V: TRBV7-3
D: .
J: TRBJ2-2
size: .
CDR3: CASSSASPGELFF
DNA: TGTGCCAGCAGCTCCGCTAGCCCCGGGGAGCTGTTTTTT

V: TRBV30
D: .
J: TRBJ1-2
size: few
CDR3: CAWTQGRYGYTF
DNA: TGTGCCTGGACCCAGGGGCGGTATGGCTACACCTTC

V: TRBV6-5
D: TRBD2
J: TRBJ2-1
size: many
CDR3: CASSFASGVGYNEQFF
DNA: TGTGCCAGCAGTTTCGCTAGCGGAGTGGGCTACAATGAGCAGTTCTTC

V: TRBV9
D: TRBD2
J: TRBJ2-7
size: .
CDR3: CASSKTPLTSGSTYEQYF
DNA: TGTGCCAGCAGCAAGACCCCCCTTACTAGCGGGAGTACCTACGAGCAGTACTTC

V: TRBV12-3/TRBV12-4
D: TRBD1
J: TRBJ1-1
size: few
CDR3: CASGSGGTEAFF
DNA: TGTGCCAGCGGCTCAGGGGGCACTGAAGCTTTCTTT

V: TRBV7-8
D: TRBD2
J: TRBJ2-1
size: few
CDR3: CASSLDRGDGEQFF
DNA: TGTGCCAGCAGCCTAGACCGGGGGGATGGTGAGCAGTTCTTC

V: TRBV3-1
D: .
J: TRBJ2-3
size: few
CDR3: CASSLTGGATDTQYF
DNA: TGTGCCAGCAGCCTCACTGGCGGGGCCACAGATACGCAGTATTTT

V: TRBV3-1
D: .
J: TRBJ2-1
size: .
CDR3: CASSPLSARRQFF
DNA: TGTGCCAGCAGCCCCCTAAGCGCTAGAAGACAGTTCTTC

V: TRBV7-9
D: .
J: TRBJ2-7
size: .
CDR3: CASSFRRSAGSYEQYF
DNA: TGTGCCAGCAGCTTTAGGCGGTCAGCGGGTTCCTACGAGCAGTACTTC

V: TRBV18
D: TRBD1
J: TRBJ1-2
size: .
CDR3: CASSGGTGYGYTF
DNA: TGTGCCAGCTCTGGCGGGACAGGCTATGGCTACACCTTC

V: TRBV9
D: .
J: TRBJ1-5
size: .
CDR3: CASSGGAWGNQPQHF
DNA: TGTGCCAGCAGCGGGGGGGCGTGGGGCAATCAGCCCCAGCATTTT

V: TRBV24-1
D: TRBD2
J: TRBJ2-1
size: many
CDR3: CATSDRLSGEEQFF
DNA: TGTGCCACCAGTGATAGACTTAGCGGGGAAGAGCAGTTCTTC